What follows are 29 T cell receptor beta chains derived from one specimen sequenced in a study of blood T cell repertoires in COVID-19. The repertoire was sequenced with immunoSEQ multiplex PCR; TCRdb's copy has only in-frame clones and lacks some. The profile shows under 85,000 clones, 75% to 90% of them singletons. Sequencing was performed on peripheral blood. The source of these receptors is a man aged 70-80 years with active or convalescent COVID-19.

This rearrangement joins TRBV10-2 to TRBJ2-7, with 9 nucleotides matching TRBD1. Losses at the gene ends were 6 bases for V and 6 bases for J; bases not matched to a gene: 12. CDR3 length: 15 residues. Germline V gene lookup returns CDR1 WSHSY and CDR2 SAAADI. The CDR3 nucleotides read TGCGCCAGCAGAGCGGACAGGGGCTTGAGGTTCGAGCAGTACTTC. Translating gives CASRADRGLRFEQYF.

This sequence joins TRBV15 and TRBJ1-5; tentative D call: TRBD1 (6 bases). The V and J ends lost 1 base and 5 bases respectively, with 9 bases between them. In germline, CDR1 is LNHNV, CDR2 YYDKDF (reference sequence). This CDR3 region has 14 residues. CDR3: CATSRGTVDQPQHF. The CDR3 DNA follows: TGTGCCACCAGCAGAGGGACAGTCGATCAGCCCCAGCATTTT. Full variable domain (remainder filled in from reference TRBV15 and TRBJ1-5): DAMVIQNPRYQVTQFGKPVTLSCSQTLNHNVMYWYQQKSSQAPKLLFHYYDKDFNNEADTPDNFQSRRPNTSFCFLDIRSPGLGDTAMYLCATSRGTVDQPQHFGDGTRLSIL.

The V call is TRBV9, the J call TRBJ1-2; 9 bases align to TRBD1. The CDR3 is 15 amino acids. V gave up 0 bases and J gave up 3 bases; unmatched junction bases: 3. Per the germline V gene, CDR1 is SGDLS and CDR2 is YYNGEE. The CDR3 DNA is TGTGCCAGCAGCGTAGGTACAGGGGGCTACTATGGCTACACCTTC. It yields the protein CASSVGTGGYYGYTF.

The chain employs TRBV19 and TRBJ1-5; 11 positions match TRBD1. The germline V gene has CDR1 LNHDA and CDR2 SQIVND (reference sequence). CDR3 length: 19 residues. J lost 2 bases, V lost 4 bases, and 13 bases had no gene match. CDR3 nucleotides: TGTGCCAGTAGTAATCTTCCCGGGACAGGGGGATATGGCAATCAGCCCCAGCATTTT. It specifies CASSNLPGTGGYGNQPQHF. Based on the CDR3 plus reference TRBV19 and TRBJ1-5, the full variable domain is DGGITQSPKYLFRKEGQNVTLSCEQNLNHDAMYWYRQDPGQGLRLIYYSQIVNDFQKGDIAEGYSVSREKKESFPLTVTSAQKNPTAFYLCASSNLPGTGGYGNQPQHFGDGTRLSIL.

The V and J genes are TRBV7-2 and TRBJ2-5, with 7 bases lining up with TRBD2. CDR3 length: 12 residues. Germline CDR1 is SGHTA and CDR2 is FQGNSA. The ends lost 1 base at V and 14 bases at J; junction bases unmatched: 7. This CDR3 is CASSLGGLEPYF. The CDR3 region has the DNA TGTGCCAGCAGCTTAGGTGGACTAGAGCCTTACTTC. Combining the CDR3 with reference TRBV7-2 and TRBJ2-5 gives the whole variable domain GAGVSQSPSNKVTEKGKDVELRCDPISGHTALYWYRQSLGQGLEFLIYFQGNSAPDKSGLPSDRFSAERTGGSVSTLTIQRTQQEDSAVYLCASSLGGLEPYFGPGTRLLVL.

The V gene is TRBV4-2, the J gene TRBJ1-4, with D perhaps TRBD1 (5 bases). This CDR3 spans 16 amino acids. CDR1 and CDR2 (germline): LGHNA, YNFKEQ. Trimming stripped 4 bases from V and 7 bases from J, with 19 bases between. CDR3 sequence reads: CASSPSGGDRGEKLFF. CDR3 nucleotides: TGTGCCAGCAGCCCATCGGGTGGGGATAGGGGTGAAAAACTGTTTTTT.

CDR3 protein: CAIRTGGEETQYF. CDR3 nucleotides: TGTGCCATCCGGACAGGGGGCGAGGAGACCCAGTACTTC. The chain links TRBV12-3 or TRBV12-4 to TRBJ2-5; TRBD1 agrees at 11 bases. Losses at the gene ends were 10 bases for V and 5 bases for J; bases not matched to a gene: 6. The CDR3 sequence is 13 residues long.

This clone has a handful of counts. The gene calls are TRBV6-5 and TRBJ2-7, with 7 bases fitting TRBD1. Germline CDR1 is MNHEY and CDR2 is SVGAGI. The CDR3 has 14 residues. After removal of 8 bases from V and 4 bases from J, the junction contained 11 bases not matched to a gene. The CDR3 region has the DNA TGTGCCAGCTGGGAAAGGGGACAGATATACGAGCAGTACTTC. It codes for CASWERGQIYEQYF.

The rearrangement links TRBV9 to TRBJ2-2; 10 bases map to TRBD2. V gave up 4 bases and J gave up 0 bases; unmatched junction bases: 9. This CDR3 has 18 residues. CDR1 and CDR2 from the germline V gene are SGDLS and YYNGEE. DNA of the CDR3: TGTGCCAGCAGCCTTAAAGCGGGGGGGCAATCGAACACCGGGGAGCTGTTTTTT. This sequence encodes CASSLKAGGQSNTGELFF.

The genes are TRBV7-3 and TRBJ1-3; D not resolved. There are 13 residues in the CDR3. Germline values: CDR1 SGHTA, CDR2 FQGTGA. V was shortened by 5 bases and J by 0 bases, with 5 bases between the two germline ends. CDR3 sequence: CASSTVSGNTIYF. In DNA, the CDR3 is TGTGCCAGCAGCACAGTCTCTGGAAACACCATATATTTT.

The chain couples TRBV3-1 (or the pseudogene TRBV3-2) to TRBJ1-5; tentative D call: TRBD1 (5 bases). The V end was cut by 0 bases, the J end by 9 bases, with 15 bases between. The CDR3 runs to 15 residues. Per the germline V gene, CDR1 is LGHDT and CDR2 is YNNKEL (reference sequence). The CDR3, as DNA: TGTGCCAGCAGCCAAGAATGGGGGGGTGGACGGCCCCAGCATTTT. Translated: CASSQEWGGGRPQHF.

This clone occurred once. This chain uses TRBV18 with TRBJ1-2; D uncertain. V dropped 2 bases and J dropped 0 bases, with 4 bases sitting between them. Germline V gene sequence: CDR1 KGHSH, CDR2 LQKENI. The CDR3 is made up of 13 amino acids. CDR3 nucleotides: TGTGCCAGCTCACCAGAGACTAACTATGGCTACACCTTC. This sequence encodes CASSPETNYGYTF.

The rearrangement joins TRBV14 to TRBJ1-4; tentative D call: TRBD1 (5 bases). V was shortened by 4 bases and J by 7 bases, with 13 bases between the two germline ends. The CDR3 has 14 amino acids. Per the germline V gene, CDR1 is SGHDN and CDR2 is FVKESK. CDR3 coding DNA: TGTGCCAGCAGCCCGAGGCGCGGGGGTGAAAAACTGTTTTTT. Translated, it gives CASSPRRGGEKLFF. The entire variable domain, with the rest obtained from reference TRBV14 and TRBJ1-4, is as follows: EAGVTQFPSHSVIEKGQTVTLRCDPISGHDNLYWYRRVMGKEIKFLLHFVKESKQDESGMPNNRFLAERTGGTYSTLKVQPAELEDSGVYFCASSPRRGGEKLFFGSGTQLSVL.

The sample holds one count of this clone. V gene TRBV3-1 (or the pseudogene TRBV3-2) combines with J gene TRBJ2-1; TRBD2 matches 8 bases. The CDR3 runs 15 residues. Germline CDR1 is LGHDT and CDR2 is YNNKEL (reference sequence). The J segment lost 4 bases and the V segment lost 0 bases, leaving 2 bases of the junction unmatched. The CDR3 reads CASSQELADYNEQFF. CDR3 sequence (DNA): TGTGCCAGCAGCCAAGAACTAGCGGATTACAATGAGCAGTTCTTC.

V usage is TRBV13 and J usage is TRBJ2-2; 10 bases align to TRBD2. Unmatched junction bases numbered 5, after V lost 5 bases and J lost 2 bases. This CDR3 is 16 amino acids long. Germline CDR1 reads PRHDT; CDR2 reads FYEKMQ (reference sequence). CDR3 protein: CASSTLLAGNTGELFF. As DNA, the CDR3 is TGTGCCAGCAGCACCCTACTAGCGGGAAACACCGGGGAGCTGTTTTTT.

V and J are TRBV19 and TRBJ1-6; 9 bases are shared with TRBD1. This CDR3 is 15 amino acids long. The ends lost 3 bases at V and 7 bases at J; junction bases unmatched: 4. Germline V gene data show CDR1 as LNHDA and CDR2 as SQIVND (reference sequence). The CDR3 nucleotides are TGTGCCAGTAGTATGCAAGGGACAGGGAATTCACCCCTCCACTTT. This encodes CASSMQGTGNSPLHF. Drawing the rest from reference TRBV19 and TRBJ1-6, the complete variable domain is DGGITQSPKYLFRKEGQNVTLSCEQNLNHDAMYWYRQDPGQGLRLIYYSQIVNDFQKGDIAEGYSVSREKKESFPLTVTSAQKNPTAFYLCASSMQGTGNSPLHFGNGTRLTVT.

This chain joins TRBV3-1 (or the pseudogene TRBV3-2) and TRBJ1-1, with D unclear. The CDR3 length is 13 residues. Germline CDR1 reads LGHDT; CDR2 reads YNNKEL (reference sequence). Trimming stripped 0 bases from V and 6 bases from J, with 8 bases between. CDR3 sequence (DNA): TGTGCCAGCAGCCAAGATAGAGAATCTGAAGCTTTCTTT. This sequence encodes CASSQDRESEAFF.

The rearrangement joins TRBV6-5 to TRBJ1-4; D perhaps matches TRBD1 (5 bases). Germline CDR1 and CDR2: MNHEY and SVGAGI. V lost 7 bases and J lost 1, with 13 bases in between. The CDR3 has 15 amino acids. The CDR3 DNA sequence: TGTGCCAGCAACCTGGAGGGGAAAACTAATGAAAAACTGTTTTTT. Protein: CASNLEGKTNEKLFF.

This clone was detected only a few times. This CDR3 reads CASSIGQFHSPLHF. The CDR3 DNA follows: TGTGCCAGCAGCATAGGACAGTTTCATTCACCCCTCCACTTT. The V call is TRBV5-6, the J call TRBJ1-6, with a weak D call TRBD1 (6 bases). CDR3 length equals 14 residues. V was cut by 4 bases and J by 8 bases, with 13 bases left in between. Germline assignment: CDR1 SGHDT and CDR2 YYEEEE.

In this sample, this clone turned up a few times. The chain links TRBV4-3 to TRBJ1-5; D is ambiguous. Trimming pared 0 bases from V and 5 bases from J, leaving 8 bases between. CDR3 length: 14 amino acids. Germline V gene lookup returns CDR1 LGHNA and CDR2 YSLEER. The CDR3 protein is CASSQEAGYQPQHF. The CDR3 DNA is TGCGCCAGCAGCCAAGAGGCAGGCTATCAGCCCCAGCATTTT.

The V call is TRBV5-1, the J call TRBJ2-1; TRBD2 agrees at 13 bases. The CDR3 length is 17 residues. In germline, CDR1 is SGHRS, CDR2 YFSETQ. V dropped 4 bases and J dropped 8; count of bases not matched to a gene: 12. The CDR3 DNA follows: TGCGCCAGCAGCCCCCCCCGACTAGCGGGGGGTCGCGATGAGCAGTTCTTC. This translates into CASSPPRLAGGRDEQFF.

The gene calls are TRBV4-2 and TRBJ1-1; D not resolved. The CDR3 consists of 14 residues. CDR1 and CDR2 from the germline V gene are LGHNA and YNFKEQ. The V gene lost 0 bases and the J gene lost 1 base, with 6 bases spanning the gap. This CDR3 is CASSQERRNTEAFF. CDR3 nucleotide sequence: TGTGCCAGCAGCCAAGAACGGAGGAACACTGAAGCTTTCTTT.

The rearrangement uses TRBV5-4 and TRBJ2-5; 8 bases match TRBD1. This CDR3 region has 14 residues. Looked up from germline, CDR1 is SGHNT and CDR2 is YYREEE (reference sequence). Trimming removed 4 bases from V and 4 bases from J; junction bases left unmatched: 6. DNA for the CDR3: TGTGCCAGCAGCGAGGACAGGGTGAGAGAGACCCAGTACTTC. This gives the protein CASSEDRVRETQYF. Using reference TRBV5-4 and TRBJ2-5 for the parts outside the CDR3, the full variable domain is ETGVTQSPTHLIKTRGQQVTLRCSSQSGHNTVSWYQQALGQGPQFIFQYYREEENGRGNFPPRFSGLQFPNYSSELNVNALELDDSALYLCASSEDRVRETQYFGPGTRLLVL.

In DNA, the CDR3 is TGTGCCAGTAGTCGGGCAGGGGCTGACTACGAGCAGTACTTC. Translation gives CASSRAGADYEQYF. The genes are TRBV19 and TRBJ2-7; tentative D call: TRBD1 (6 bases). The V gene lost 5 bases and the J gene lost 3 bases, with 14 bases spanning the gap. The CDR3 is made up of 14 amino acids. Germline V lookup: CDR1 LNHDA, CDR2 SQIVND (reference sequence).

The CDR3 sequence is CSVLQGVTEAFF. As DNA, the CDR3 is TGCAGCGTTCTACAGGGGGTCACTGAAGCTTTCTTT. This sequence joins TRBV29-1 and TRBJ1-1; 8 bases match TRBD1. The V segment lost 5 bases and the J segment 4 bases; nucleotides outside the gene matches: 3. From germline, CDR1 is SQVTM and CDR2 ANQGSEA. The CDR3 consists of 12 residues.

CDR3 DNA sequence: TGTGCCAGCAGCGATAATCGGGACATTGGCAGTTCACCCCTCCACTTT. It yields the protein CASSDNRDIGSSPLHF. The V and J genes are TRBV7-9 and TRBJ1-6, with a weak D call TRBD1 (6 bases). Germline V gene data show CDR1 as SEHNR and CDR2 as FQNEAQ (reference sequence). This CDR3 has 16 residues. Trimming removed 5 bases at V and 9 bases at J, with 20 bases between. The entire variable domain, with the rest obtained from reference TRBV7-9 and TRBJ1-6, is as follows: DTGVSQNPRHKITKRGQNVTFRCDPISEHNRLYWYRQTLGQGPEFLTYFQNEAQLEKSRLLSDRFSAERPKGSFSTLEIQRTEQGDSAMYLCASSDNRDIGSSPLHFGNGTRLTVT.

The chain couples TRBV7-2 to TRBJ1-4; TRBD1 aligns across 7 bases. CDR1 is SGHTA and CDR2 is FQGNSA in the germline V gene. The CDR3 covers 15 residues. With 4 bases clipped from V and 7 bases from J, the junction kept 9 bases outside the gene matches. As DNA, the CDR3 is TGTGCCAGCAGCTCGACAGGGTTTGGTCGTGAAAAACTGTTTTTT. Protein sequence: CASSSTGFGREKLFF.

V and J are TRBV7-2 and TRBJ2-6; a weak D match, TRBD1 (5 bases). Per the germline V gene, CDR1 is SGHTA and CDR2 is FQGNSA. V lost 10 bases and J lost 0, with 10 bases in between. This CDR3 has 14 amino acids. The DNA of the CDR3 is TGTGCCACCGACAGATCCTCTGGGGCCAACGTCCTGACTTTC. Protein product: CATDRSSGANVLTF.

The chain joins TRBV7-9 to TRBJ2-7; possibly TRBD2 for D (5 bases). The CDR3 extends over 15 amino acids. V dropped 3 bases and J dropped 6 bases, with 18 bases sitting between them. In germline, CDR1 is SEHNR, CDR2 FQNEAQ (reference sequence). The CDR3 DNA reads as TGTGCCAGCAGCTTTTCGAGGGCAGTGATCGGCGAGCAGTACTTC. Translated: CASSFSRAVIGEQYF. Complete variable domain (other parts from reference TRBV7-9 and TRBJ2-7): DTGVSQNPRHKITKRGQNVTFRCDPISEHNRLYWYRQTLGQGPEFLTYFQNEAQLEKSRLLSDRFSAERPKGSFSTLEIQRTEQGDSAMYLCASSFSRAVIGEQYFGPGTRLTVT.